This passage covers 19 T cell receptor beta chains from one sample sequenced in a study of shared clonotypes between healthy human individuals. The protocol was immunoSEQ multiplex PCR, while the TCRdb copy is restricted to in-frame clones and leaves out a portion. The sample consists of about 380,000 clones, 90% to 98% of them appearing once. Sequencing input: memory CD8+ T cells sorted from blood. The subset here: CD45RO+ cells pooled with CCR7-negative TemRA cells. The receptors shown here come from a man aged 25-45 years in good health.

The chain is built from TRBV7-2 and TRBJ2-7; D is ambiguous. The CDR3 consists of 12 residues. Per germline, CDR1 SGHTA and CDR2 FQGNSA. V shed 5 bases and J shed 5 bases, with 10 bases lying between them. The CDR3 loop is CASSPHVHEQYF. CDR3 bases: TGTGCCAGCAGCCCCCACGTCCACGAGCAGTACTTC.

This sequence joins TRBV18 and TRBJ2-7; no clear D gene. V lost 2 bases, J lost 2 bases, and 7 bases lay in between. This CDR3 is 13 amino acids long. Germline assignment: CDR1 KGHSH and CDR2 LQKENI. CDR3 amino acids: CASSPRAAYEQYF. The CDR3 DNA sequence: TGTGCCAGCTCACCAAGGGCGGCCTACGAGCAGTACTTC.

This chain links TRBV6-5 with TRBJ2-7; TRBD2 matches 12 bases. The J segment lost 2 bases and the V segment lost 6 bases, leaving 5 bases of the junction unmatched. This CDR3 comprises 15 residues. Germline V gene sequence: CDR1 MNHEY, CDR2 SVGAGI. CDR3 region: CASSFRLAGAYEQYF. DNA for the CDR3: TGTGCCAGCAGCTTTCGACTAGCGGGGGCCTACGAGCAGTACTTC.

The chain links TRBV5-5 to TRBJ2-3, with a tentative D call TRBD2 (6 bases). The V gene lost 1 base and the J gene lost 4 bases, with 16 bases spanning the gap. CDR1 and CDR2 from the germline V gene are SGHKS and YYEKEE (reference sequence). The CDR3 consists of 16 residues. In DNA form, the CDR3 reads TGTGCCAGCAGCTTGTTTAGCGGAGCGGTCCCAGATACGCAGTATTTT. It translates to CASSLFSGAVPDTQYF.

The rearrangement joins TRBV2 to TRBJ1-5; D ambiguous. CDR3 length equals 14 residues. Germline V gives CDR1 SNHLY, CDR2 FYNNEI. The V end was cut by 9 bases, the J end by 4 bases, with 16 bases between. In nucleotides, the CDR3 is TGTGCCAGTAGCAGAACCTTTAATAATCAGCCCCAGCATTTT. Protein: CASSRTFNNQPQHF. The full variable domain, with the rest looked up from reference TRBV2 and TRBJ1-5, is EPEVTQTPSHQVTQMGQEVILRCVPISNHLYFYWYRQILGQKVEFLVSFYNNEISEKSEIFDDQFSVERPDGSNFTLKIRSTKLEDSAMYFCASSRTFNNQPQHFGDGTRLSIL.

The chain recombines TRBV20-1 with TRBJ2-7; 7 bases map to TRBD2. The CDR3 spans 11 residues. Germline assignment: CDR1 DFQATT and CDR2 SNEGSKA (reference sequence). V shed 3 bases and J 9 bases; nucleotides not matched to a gene: 5. The CDR3 DNA reads TGCAGTGCTAGTTCGGGGAGGGGGCAGTACTTC. Amino acids: CSASSGRGQYF.

The V gene is TRBV19, the J gene TRBJ2-2, with D possibly being TRBD2 (6 bases). V was cut by 4 bases and J by 6 bases, with 18 bases left in between. CDR1 is LNHDA, CDR2 SQIVND, per germline (reference sequence). The CDR3 runs 16 residues. The CDR3 DNA reads as TGTGCCAGTAGTAAAAGACTAGTCTCCCTGGCCGGGGAGCTGTTTTTT. Translated, it gives CASSKRLVSLAGELFF.

V gene TRBV4-2 combines with J gene TRBJ2-3; TRBD1 agrees at 8 bases. J lost 7 bases, V lost 4 bases, and 16 bases had no gene match. There are 17 residues in the CDR3. Germline CDR1 LGHNA, CDR2 YNFKEQ. Written as DNA, the CDR3 is TGTGCCAGCAGCCCTCACGGGGCAGGGGGCACAGTCAATACGCAGTATTTT. This codes for CASSPHGAGGTVNTQYF.

The V call is TRBV6-5, the J call TRBJ2-1; D is undetermined. The V and J ends lost 4 bases and 3 bases respectively, with 10 bases between them. CDR1 MNHEY and CDR2 SVGAGI come from the germline V gene. CDR3 length: 14 residues. This CDR3 reads CASSWRSDYNEQFF. In DNA form, the CDR3 reads TGTGCCAGCAGTTGGCGGAGCGACTACAATGAGCAGTTCTTC.

This clone was detected only once. Other DNA sequences in the same sample also yield this CDR3. J is TRBJ1-1 and V is TRBV5-1; D is possibly TRBD1 (6 bases). The CDR3 consists of 14 residues. Trimming stripped 0 bases from V and 1 base from J, with 7 bases between. The germline V gene has CDR1 SGHRS and CDR2 YFSETQ. Written as DNA, the CDR3 is TGCGCCAGCAGCTTGGGGACAGCGAACACTGAAGCTTTCTTT. Translating it yields CASSLGTANTEAFF.

This rearrangement joins TRBV6-1 to TRBJ2-3, with TRBD2 matching over 8 bases. The CDR3 is made up of 15 amino acids. Germline values: CDR1 MNHNS, CDR2 SASEGT. Trimming took 8 bases from V and 3 from J; bases not matched to a gene: 10. For the CDR3, the DNA is TGTGCCAGCGGGTCTAGCGGGCCCGGAACAGATACGCAGTATTTT. It translates to CASGSSGPGTDTQYF.

The rearrangement links TRBV9 to TRBJ2-3; D remains ambiguous. Germline V lookup: CDR1 SGDLS, CDR2 YYNGEE. The germline V and J ends were trimmed by 4 bases and 6 bases, with 9 bases remaining between them. The CDR3 has 12 residues. In DNA form, the CDR3 reads TGTGCCAGCAGCCCCGTTGGGGATACGCAGTATTTT. This translates into CASSPVGDTQYF.

On this clone: Other DNA sequences in the sample encode the same CDR3. The chain combines TRBV30 with TRBJ1-5; possible D gene TRBD1, 5 bases. V was cut by 3 bases and J by 2 bases, with 8 bases left in between. Per germline, CDR1 GTSNPN and CDR2 SVGIG (reference sequence). The CDR3 runs 13 residues. The CDR3 spells CAWSAQGNQPQHF. The CDR3 DNA reads as TGTGCCTGGAGCGCACAGGGCAATCAGCCCCAGCATTTT.

The genes are TRBV28 and TRBJ1-3; no clear D gene. The V end lost 5 bases, the J end lost 0 bases, and 11 bases lay between the germline ends. The CDR3 contains 15 residues. CDR1 is MDHEN, CDR2 SYDVKM, per germline. DNA of the CDR3: TGTGCCAGCAGTCGACGGCTCGGCTCTGGAAACACCATATATTTT. Translation gives CASSRRLGSGNTIYF.

This clone has a handful of counts. The CDR3 DNA reads TGTGCCAGCAGCTTAATAGGGCAGGGTGACGAGCAGTACTTC. Its protein is CASSLIGQGDEQYF. The rearrangement joins TRBV7-3 to TRBJ2-7; possibly TRBD1 for D (5 bases). Trimming stripped 1 base from V and 5 bases from J, with 12 bases between. The CDR3 length is 14 residues. CDR1 is SGHTA and CDR2 is FQGTGA in the germline V gene.

Remarks on this clone: The same CDR3 also results from other DNA sequences found in this sample. The chain uses TRBV9 and TRBJ2-3; D not resolved. Trimming stripped 0 bases from V and 4 bases from J, with 3 bases between. Germline-derived CDR1 and CDR2 are SGDLS and YYNGEE. The CDR3 runs 12 residues. CDR3 bases: TGTGCCAGCAGCGTAGGGGCAGATACGCAGTATTTT. Protein: CASSVGADTQYF.

The rearrangement uses TRBV4-1 and TRBJ2-5; 9 nucleotides agree with TRBD1. The CDR3 has 14 residues. The germline V gene has CDR1 MGHRA and CDR2 YSYEKL. With V trimmed by 5 bases and J by 5 bases, 6 bases remained unmatched. CDR3 sequence: CASSEGQGRETQYF. DNA of the CDR3: TGCGCCAGCAGCGAAGGACAGGGGCGGGAGACCCAGTACTTC.

The V call is TRBV11-3, the J call TRBJ2-7; 8 bases align to TRBD1. Trimming at V came to 5 bases and at J to 6 bases, leaving 3 bases not matched to a gene. This CDR3 comprises 12 residues. Germline assignment: CDR1 SGHNT and CDR2 YENEEA. The CDR3 sequence: CASSQTGAEQYF. The CDR3 DNA reads TGTGCCAGCAGCCAGACAGGGGCCGAGCAGTACTTC.

This clone showed up just once. CDR3 sequence (DNA): TGTGCCAGTAGTGCTAGCGGGTTTAGCACAGATACGCAGTATTTT. As protein: CASSASGFSTDTQYF. The chain employs TRBV19 and TRBJ2-3; 8 nucleotides align to TRBD2. The CDR3 runs to 15 residues. Germline V CDR1 and CDR2: LNHDA, SQIVND (reference sequence). V shed 5 bases and J 0 bases; nucleotides not matched to a gene: 4.